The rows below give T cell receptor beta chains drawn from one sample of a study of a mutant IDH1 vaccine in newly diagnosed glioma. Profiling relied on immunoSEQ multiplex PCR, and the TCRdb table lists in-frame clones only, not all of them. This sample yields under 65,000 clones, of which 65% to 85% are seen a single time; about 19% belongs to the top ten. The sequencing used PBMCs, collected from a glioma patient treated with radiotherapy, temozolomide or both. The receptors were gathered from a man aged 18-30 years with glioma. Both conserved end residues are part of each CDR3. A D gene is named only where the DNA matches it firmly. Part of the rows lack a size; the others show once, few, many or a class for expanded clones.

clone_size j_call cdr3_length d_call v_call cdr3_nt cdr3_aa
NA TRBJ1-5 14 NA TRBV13 TGTGCCAGCAGCTTGAGACAGAACAATCAGCCCCAGCATTTT CASSLRQNNQPQHF
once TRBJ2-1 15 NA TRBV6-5 TGTGCCAGCAGTTACAGGGTAGGGTCCTACAATGAGCAGTTCTTC CASSYRVGSYNEQFF
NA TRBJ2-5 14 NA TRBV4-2 TGTGCCAGCAGCCAAAACAGGGACATAGAGACCCAGTACTTC CASSQNRDIETQYF
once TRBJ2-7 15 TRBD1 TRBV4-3 TGCGCCAGCAGCCAAGGAACAGGGGCCTCCTACGAGCAGTACTTC CASSQGTGASYEQYF
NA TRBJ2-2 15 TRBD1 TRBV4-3 TGCGCCAGCAGCCGAGCTGGACAGGTTTACGGGGAGCTGTTTTTT CASSRAGQVYGELFF
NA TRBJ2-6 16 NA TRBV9 TGTGCCAGCAGCCTGCCTCCCTCCACTGGGGCCAACGTCCTGACTTTC CASSLPPSTGANVLTF
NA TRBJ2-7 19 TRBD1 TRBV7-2 TGTGCCAGCAGCTTAGAGGGGGGCGGACAGGGAGTCCCGGTGAGGGAGCAGTACTTC CASSLEGGGQGVPVREQYF
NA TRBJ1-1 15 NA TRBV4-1 TGCGCCAGCAGCCAAGTTGAAACGGACAACACTGAAGCTTTCTTT CASSQVETDNTEAFF
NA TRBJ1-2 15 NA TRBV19 TGTGCCAGTAGTTCATTGGTAGGGACATACGGCGGCTACACCTTC CASSSLVGTYGGYTF
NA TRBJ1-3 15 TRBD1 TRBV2 TGTGCCAGCAGGCACGGGACAGGGGCTGGAAACACCATATATTTT CASRHGTGAGNTIYF
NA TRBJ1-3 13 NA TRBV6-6 TGTGCCAGCAATTTACGTCTCGGAAACACCATATATTTT CASNLRLGNTIYF
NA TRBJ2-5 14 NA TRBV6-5 TGTGCCAGCAGTTACGCCCAAGAAGGGGAGACCCAGTACTTC CASSYAQEGETQYF
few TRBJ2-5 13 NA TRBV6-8 TGTGCCAGCAGTTACCCAGGCTGGGAGACCCAGTACTTC CASSYPGWETQYF
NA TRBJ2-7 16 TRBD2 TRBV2 TGTGCCAGCAGTGAAGGGGGGGGTGCGAGGAGTACCGAGCAGTACTTC CASSEGGGARSTEQYF
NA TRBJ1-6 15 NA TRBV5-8 TGTGCCAGCAGCTTGGGAACAGTAGTTAATTCACCCCTCCACTTT CASSLGTVVNSPLHF
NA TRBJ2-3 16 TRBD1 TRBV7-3 TGTGCCAGCAGCTGGACCACCGGGACAGGGGGAGATACGCAGTATTTT CASSWTTGTGGDTQYF
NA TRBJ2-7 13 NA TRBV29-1 TGCAGCGTTTGGGGGCCCCTCTCCTACGAGCAGTACTTC CSVWGPLSYEQYF
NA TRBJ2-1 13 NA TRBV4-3 TGCGCCAGCAGCCAATCCCGACCCAACCCGCAGTTCTTC CASSQSRPNPQFF
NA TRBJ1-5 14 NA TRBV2 TGTGCCAGCAATGGAAGGGTGGGGAATCAGCCCCAGCATTTT CASNGRVGNQPQHF
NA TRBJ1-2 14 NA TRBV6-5 TGTGCCAGCAGTTACCTGGACGGACTCTATGGCTACACCTTC CASSYLDGLYGYTF
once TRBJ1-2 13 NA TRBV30 TGTGCCTGGAGTGACTGGGGGAACTATGGCTACACCTTC CAWSDWGNYGYTF
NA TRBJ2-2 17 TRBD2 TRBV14 TGTGCCAGCAGCAAAAATGTACTAGCGGGATCCCCCGGGGAGCTGTTTTTT CASSKNVLAGSPGELFF
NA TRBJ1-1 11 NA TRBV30 TGTGCCTGGAGGAGGCTGGATGAAGCTTTCTTT CAWRRLDEAFF
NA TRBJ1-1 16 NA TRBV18 TGTGCCAGCTCACCACAAGGGGGTCTCATGAACACTGAAGCTTTCTTT CASSPQGGLMNTEAFF
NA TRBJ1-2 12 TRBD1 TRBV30 TGTGCCTGGGGGGACAGAATCTATGGCTACACCTTC CAWGDRIYGYTF
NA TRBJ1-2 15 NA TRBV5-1 TGCGCCAGCAGCTTGGCTCCGGATCCTAACTATGGCTACACCTTC CASSLAPDPNYGYTF
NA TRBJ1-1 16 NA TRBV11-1 TGTGCCAGCAGACCGGTCCGGGGGACCCTGAACACTGAAGCTTTCTTT CASRPVRGTLNTEAFF
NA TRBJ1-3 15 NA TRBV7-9 TGTGCCAGCAGCTTTCAGAGAAGCTCTGGAAACACCATATATTTT CASSFQRSSGNTIYF
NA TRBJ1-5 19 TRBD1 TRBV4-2 TGTGCCAGCAGCCAAGACACGGGACAGACCAGGCTGAGCAATCAGCCCCAGCATTTT CASSQDTGQTRLSNQPQHF
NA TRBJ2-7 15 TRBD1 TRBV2 TGTGCCAGCACCTTTTCCGGACAGGATATCTACGAGCAGTACTTC CASTFSGQDIYEQYF
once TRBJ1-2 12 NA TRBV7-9 TGTGCCAGCAGCGGGCAGTCCTATGGCTACACCTTC CASSGQSYGYTF
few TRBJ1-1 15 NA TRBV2 TGTGCCAGCAGTGATAAAAGGGTCGGTGACACTGAAGCTTTCTTT CASSDKRVGDTEAFF
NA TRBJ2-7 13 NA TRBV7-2 TGTGCCAGCAGCCCCATTTTAGCCGGCGAGCAGTACTTC CASSPILAGEQYF
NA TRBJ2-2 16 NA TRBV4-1 TGCGCCAGCAGCCAAGGAGGGCTTTTTGGGGCCGGGGAGCTGTTTTTT CASSQGGLFGAGELFF
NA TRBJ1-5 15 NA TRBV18 TGTGCCAGCTCACCTAGTTTAGGGGGCAATCAGCCCCAGCATTTT CASSPSLGGNQPQHF
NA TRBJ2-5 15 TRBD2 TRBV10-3 TGTGCCATCAGTGGCGGGTCGGGGGGCCAAGAGACCCAGTACTTC CAISGGSGGQETQYF
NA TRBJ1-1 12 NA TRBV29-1 TGCAGCGTTGAGTCGGGCAGGACTGAAGCTTTCTTT CSVESGRTEAFF
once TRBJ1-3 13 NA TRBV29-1 TGCAGCGTTAAACCCGTCTCTGGAAACACCATATATTTT CSVKPVSGNTIYF
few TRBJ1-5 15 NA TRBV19 TGTGCCAGTAACAAACAGGCGTATAGCAATCAGCCCCAGCATTTT CASNKQAYSNQPQHF
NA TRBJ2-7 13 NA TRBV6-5 TGTGCCAGCAGTCGTACAGGGTCCTACGAGCAGTACTTC CASSRTGSYEQYF
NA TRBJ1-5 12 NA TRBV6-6 TGTGCCAGCAGCTCGGACGGGGTGGCCCAGCATTTT CASSSDGVAQHF
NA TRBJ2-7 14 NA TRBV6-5 TGTGCCAGCAGCCCGCGGGGGCCCGCGGGAGAGCAGTACTTC CASSPRGPAGEQYF
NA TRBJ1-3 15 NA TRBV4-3 TGCGCCAGCAGCCACCTGGCCGACTCTGGAAACACCATATATTTT CASSHLADSGNTIYF
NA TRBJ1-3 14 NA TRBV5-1 TGCGCCAGCAGCTCCGGGGGCTCTGGAAACACCATATATTTT CASSSGGSGNTIYF
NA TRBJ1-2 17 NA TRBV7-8 TGTGCCAGCAGCGCCCCAGACGACTCCTTGGCCCTTTATGGCTACACCTTC CASSAPDDSLALYGYTF